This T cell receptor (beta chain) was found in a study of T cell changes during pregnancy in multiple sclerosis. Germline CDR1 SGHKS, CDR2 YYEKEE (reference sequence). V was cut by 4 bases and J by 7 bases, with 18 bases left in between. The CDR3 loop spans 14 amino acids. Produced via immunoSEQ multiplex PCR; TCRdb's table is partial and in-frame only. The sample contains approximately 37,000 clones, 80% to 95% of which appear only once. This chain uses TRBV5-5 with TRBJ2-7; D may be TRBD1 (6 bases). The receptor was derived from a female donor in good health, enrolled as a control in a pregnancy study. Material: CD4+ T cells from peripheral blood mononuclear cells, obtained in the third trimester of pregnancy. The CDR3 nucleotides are TGTGCCAGCAGCCGACCCACAGGGATCCGGGAGCAGTACTTC. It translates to CASSRPTGIREQYF.